A single sample is the source of the 22 T cell receptor beta chains below, sequenced in a study of blood T cells in healthy people across ages. A J-beta primer mix and a sample-barcoded 5' primer were used in a second PCR of about 7 to 11 cycles. Each CDR3 protein is one row after TCRdb ran MiXCR on the 5' RACE reads. The data show some 1 million distinct CDR3 sequences, less than 50% seen once. The specimen was blood. These receptors were collected from a woman in her sixties in good health.

This clonotype appeared once. A read error may account for a junction end that differs from germline. The V call is TRBV29-1, the J call TRBJ1-2; no reliable D call. Germline assignment: CDR1 SQVTM and CDR2 ANQGSEA. CDR3 length equals 14 residues. CDR3 loop: CGVEDHGVNYGYTF. The CDR3 DNA follows: TGCGGCGTTGAAGATCACGGGGTTAACTATGGCTACACCTTC.

The V and J genes are TRBV28 and TRBJ2-6; D may be TRBD2 (6 bases). The germline CDR1 and CDR2 sequences are MDHEN and SYDVKM. CDR3 length: 15 residues. The V end lost 3 bases, the J end lost 4 bases, and 10 bases lay between the germline ends. The chain's CDR3 is CASSFRTNGANVLTF. The CDR3 DNA sequence: TGTGCCAGCAGTTTTAGGACTAACGGGGCCAACGTCCTGACTTTC.

The chain combines TRBV29-1 with TRBJ2-1; 9 bases agree with TRBD1. Germline CDR1 and CDR2: SQVTM and ANQGSEA. J was trimmed by 4 bases and V by 5 bases; bases with no gene match: 6. This CDR3 comprises 14 residues. The CDR3 reads CSVPPGQGYNEQFF. CDR3 sequence (DNA): TGCAGCGTTCCACCGGGACAGGGTTACAATGAGCAGTTCTTC.

CDR3 residues: CASSLAIPGSGNTIYF. In nucleotides, the CDR3 is TGTGCCAGCAGCTTAGCGATCCCCGGCTCTGGAAACACCATATATTTT. The chain is built from TRBV7-8 and TRBJ1-3; D uncertain. This CDR3 has 16 amino acids. Trimming shortened V by 0 bases and J by 0 bases, and 9 bases separated the two germline ends. The germline V gene encodes CDR1 SGHVS and CDR2 FQNEAQ.

This clonotype was seen only a few times. The rearrangement links TRBV6-5 to TRBJ1-4; D is ambiguous. CDR1 MNHEY and CDR2 SVGAGI come from the germline V gene. The CDR3 contains 11 residues. Trimming took 5 bases from V and 7 from J, leaving 5 bases between them. The CDR3 coding sequence is TGTGCCAGCAGTCACGGTGAAAAACTGTTTTTT. Its protein is CASSHGEKLFF.

This CDR3 reads CASSQQGLAGYSGANVLTF. The CDR3 nucleotides read TGCGCCAGCAGCCAACAGGGACTAGCGGGATACTCTGGGGCCAACGTCCTGACTTTC. This chain joins TRBV4-1 and TRBJ2-6, with 13 bases fitting TRBD2. Germline assignment: CDR1 MGHRA and CDR2 YSYEKL. The CDR3 is 19 residues long. With V trimmed by 2 bases and J by 0 bases, 4 bases remained unmatched.

This chain links TRBV27 with TRBJ2-3; tentatively, D is TRBD2 (5 bases). Germline V lookup: CDR1 MNHEY, CDR2 SMNVEV (reference sequence). The V and J ends lost 7 bases and 2 bases respectively, with 10 bases between them. The length of the CDR3 is 13 residues. The CDR3 reads CASTRGVTDTQYF. In nucleotides, the CDR3 is TGTGCCAGCACCCGGGGAGTCACAGATACGCAGTATTTT.

This clonotype turned up a few times. The gene calls are TRBV11-2 and TRBJ2-3; D is undetermined. Per germline, CDR1 SGHAT and CDR2 FQNNGV. This CDR3 has 16 residues. Trimming shortened V by 5 bases and J by 2 bases, and 17 bases separated the two germline ends. In DNA, the CDR3 is TGTGCCAGCAGCCCCCGACGTGGTGGGAACACAGATACGCAGTATTTT. Translation: CASSPRRGGNTDTQYF.

This clonotype showed up just a few times. DNA of the CDR3: TGTGCCAGCAGCTTAGCCACAGACTATGGCTACACCTTC. Its translation is CASSLATDYGYTF. The chain employs TRBV7-2 and TRBJ1-2; D call uncertain. Germline assignment: CDR1 SGHTA and CDR2 FQGNSA. Trimming pared 0 bases from V and 3 bases from J, leaving 5 bases between. The CDR3 totals 13 residues.

In this sample, this clonotype turned up a few times. V usage is TRBV12-3 or TRBV12-4 and J usage is TRBJ1-1; unclear D gene. The length of the CDR3 is 11 residues. Trimming shortened V by 0 bases and J by 7 bases, and 3 bases separated the two germline ends. The CDR3 here is CASSLAIEAFF. DNA for the CDR3: TGTGCCAGCAGTTTAGCTATTGAAGCTTTCTTT.

This clonotype was observed a handful of times. V is TRBV29-1 and J is TRBJ1-2; D is undetermined. This CDR3 has 14 amino acids. CDR1 and CDR2 (germline): SQVTM, ANQGSEA. V lost 5 bases to trimming and J lost 0 bases, with 13 bases between them. The CDR3 sequence is CSVSSTTSNYGYTF. Written as DNA, the CDR3 is TGCAGCGTTTCCAGTACCACATCTAACTATGGCTACACCTTC.

This clonotype came up a few times. In DNA form, the CDR3 reads TGTGCCAGCACGGGGTCTAGGAATCGGGACTACGAGCAGTACTTC. It encodes CASTGSRNRDYEQYF. The chain is built from TRBV3-1 and TRBJ2-7, with a tentative D call TRBD2 (5 bases). Germline assignment: CDR1 LGHDT and CDR2 YNNKEL (reference sequence). This CDR3 contains 15 residues. The ends were cut back, 7 bases at V and 3 bases at J, with 19 bases in the middle.

V gene TRBV7-2 combines with J gene TRBJ2-1; 11 bases agree with TRBD2. The CDR3 is 17 residues long. Per the germline V gene, CDR1 is SGHTA and CDR2 is FQGNSA. J was trimmed by 0 bases and V by 3 bases; bases with no gene match: 4. CDR3 residues: CASSFLAGGLSYNEQFF. The CDR3 bases are TGTGCCAGCAGCTTTCTAGCGGGAGGACTCTCCTACAATGAGCAGTTCTTC.

This clonotype was counted between two and nine times. The chain carries TRBV28 and TRBJ2-7, with 8 nucleotides matching TRBD2. Germline CDR1 is MDHEN and CDR2 is SYDVKM. The V segment lost 2 bases and the J segment 4 bases; nucleotides outside the gene matches: 7. The CDR3 covers 15 residues. The CDR3 is CASSLQRAGAYEQYF. The DNA for the CDR3 is TGTGCCAGCAGTTTACAGAGAGCGGGAGCATACGAGCAGTACTTC. The whole variable domain, remainder taken from reference TRBV28 and TRBJ2-7, is DVKVTQSSRYLVKRTGEKVFLECVQDMDHENMFWYRQDPGLGLRLIYFSYDVKMKEKGDIPEGYSVSREKKERFSLILESASTNQTSMYLCASSLQRAGAYEQYFGPGTRLTVT.

The chain uses TRBV7-2 and TRBJ2-7, with TRBD1 matching over 9 bases. Per germline, CDR1 SGHTA and CDR2 FQGNSA. The CDR3 is 16 amino acids. J was trimmed by 2 bases and V by 5 bases; bases with no gene match: 10. This CDR3 reads CASSRTGTGSTYEQYF. CDR3 nucleotides: TGTGCCAGCAGCCGTACCGGGACAGGGAGTACCTACGAGCAGTACTTC.

This clonotype has a single count. This is likely a read error, given that the CDR3 carries no conserved phenylalanine or tryptophan at its end. This chain links TRBV12-3 or TRBV12-4 with TRBJ2-5, with 13 bases identical to TRBD2. The CDR3 is 17 amino acids. V shed 3 bases, J shed 7 bases, and the junction held 11 bases outside the gene matches. The DNA of the CDR3 is TGTGCCAGCAGTTTGTTCGGGACTAGCGGGAAGGGCATGACCCAGTACATC. Translating it yields CASSLFGTSGKGMTQYI.

The chain recombines TRBV6-5 with TRBJ1-5; 8 nucleotides line up with TRBD1. Germline CDR1 MNHEY, CDR2 SVGAGI. The CDR3 covers 15 residues. J was trimmed by 1 base and V by 2 bases; bases with no gene match: 1. This CDR3 is CASSYAGGSNQPQHF. Written as DNA, the CDR3 is TGTGCCAGCAGTTACGCAGGGGGCAGCAATCAGCCCCAGCATTTT.

The chain employs TRBV15 and TRBJ2-3; D ambiguous. Per germline, CDR1 LNHNV and CDR2 YYDKDF (reference sequence). The CDR3 has 16 amino acids. V was clipped by 2 bases and J by 6 bases, with 18 bases between them. CDR3: CATSRPITIVSDTQYF. CDR3 DNA sequence: TGTGCCACCAGCAGACCCATTACAATAGTCTCCGATACGCAGTATTTT.

This clonotype was seen ten or more times. This chain joins TRBV27 and TRBJ2-7, with 9 positions matching TRBD2. CDR1 and CDR2 (germline): MNHEY, SMNVEV (reference sequence). The CDR3 runs 15 residues. The junction had 5 bases not matched to a gene; V was cut back by 3 bases and J by 2 bases. The DNA of the CDR3 is TGTGCCAGCAGTTTTCAGCTAGCGGGACCCTACGAGCAGTACTTC. This codes for CASSFQLAGPYEQYF.

The gene calls are TRBV20-1 and TRBJ2-1, with TRBD2 as a possible D gene (6 bases). The CDR3 consists of 17 residues. V was trimmed by 1 base and J by 0 bases, leaving 16 bases between them. Germline V gives CDR1 DFQATT, CDR2 SNEGSKA (reference sequence). The CDR3 region has the DNA TGCAGTGCTAGAGTTGCTTTCGGGACTCGCTCCTACAATGAGCAGTTCTTC. Protein sequence: CSARVAFGTRSYNEQFF.

V usage is TRBV2 and J usage is TRBJ2-1; 10 bases line up with TRBD1. The CDR3 covers 20 residues. After removal of 6 bases from V and 8 bases from J, the junction contained 25 bases not matched to a gene. Germline lookup yields CDR1 SNHLY and CDR2 FYNNEI. The CDR3 is CASRSAGQGVLKREYHEQFF. The CDR3 nucleotides read TGTGCCAGCAGATCCGCAGGACAGGGGGTGTTAAAGCGGGAGTATCATGAGCAGTTCTTC.

The rearrangement uses TRBV9 and TRBJ2-1, with TRBD2 identical over 7 bases. Germline trimming cut 0 bases from V and 5 bases from J; bases unmatched to any gene: 8. Germline V gives CDR1 SGDLS, CDR2 YYNGEE. This CDR3 has 16 residues. The CDR3 loop is CASSVAVGRSDNEQFF. The DNA for the CDR3 is TGTGCCAGCAGCGTAGCTGTCGGGAGGTCTGACAATGAGCAGTTCTTC.